This T cell receptor beta chain was sequenced for a study of OX40 agonist ivuxolimab in advanced cancers. Study in general: Patients were treated with intravenous ivuxolimab, dosed at 0.01 to 10 mg/kg and infused every 2 weeks.

TCRdb's copy holds only in-frame clones and misses some; the assay was immunoSEQ multiplex PCR. The sample consists of about 50,000 clones, around nine tenths of them appearing once. As regards this clone: What it recognizes is unknown.

The CDR3 is 13 residues long. Germline assignment: CDR1 SNHLY and CDR2 FYNNEI. Trimming removed 3 bases from V and 8 bases from J, with 8 bases in between. Prior autoimmune disease or systemic immunosuppression barred patients. Study-level results: Clones of CD4+ and CD8+ blood T cells grew by week 6 at doses of 0.1 to 3.0 mg/kg. More expanded clones were found, on average, in CD8+ than in CD4+ T cells.

The source is an adult with an advanced solid tumor such as melanoma, head and neck, liver or kidney cancer. Sample: CD4+ or CD8+ T cells sorted from blood, taken in a trial of the OX40 agonist ivuxolimab. The J gene is TRBJ1-6, the V gene TRBV2; D call uncertain. The CDR3 DNA is TGTGCCAGCAGTGACCGGGAGGATTCACCCCTCCACTTT. Its translation: CASSDREDSPLHF.